What follows is one T cell receptor (beta chain) and its context. Authors' processing steps: Reference gene primer amplification in the assay estimated nucleated cell counts. The data were produced by immunoSEQ multiplex PCR, yet TCRdb's version contains in-frame clones alone and is incomplete. V and J calls and clone size follow that table, whereas D and trimming were derived from the DNA. The sample lists 75,000 to 95,000 clones, 85% seen once, with around 3.1% in the top ten. These data come from a study of blood T cell repertoires in COVID-19. In germline, CDR1 is SGHTA, CDR2 FQGTGA. This CDR3 comprises 14 residues. V was cut by 5 bases and J by 4 bases, with 11 bases left in between.

The TCR originated in a man aged 50 to 60 with acute or convalescent COVID-19. The sample was peripheral blood. This rearrangement joins TRBV7-3 to TRBJ2-2; possibly TRBD1 for D (5 bases). In DNA form, the CDR3 reads TGTGCCAGCAGCGCCTGGGGCGGCACCGGGGAGCTGTTTTTT. Protein product: CASSAWGGTGELFF. Using reference TRBV7-3 and TRBJ2-2 for the parts outside the CDR3, the full variable domain is GAGVSQTPSNKVTEKGKYVELRCDPISGHTALYWYRQSLGQGPEFLIYFQGTGAADDSGLPNDRFFAVRPEGSVSTLKIQRTERGDSAVYLCASSAWGGTGELFFGEGSRLTVL.